These 16 T cell receptor beta chains were all obtained from the same sample, sequenced in a study of blood T cell repertoires in COVID-19. The method was immunoSEQ multiplex PCR; TCRdb's version includes in-frame clones alone and lacks a portion of them. The profile shows a few hundred thousand clones, over 75% of them singletons. The specimen was peripheral blood. All receptors come from a man aged 18 to 29 with active or convalescent COVID-19.

The CDR3 region is CASSEKTGTPSYEQYF. CDR3 DNA: TGTGCCAGCAGCGAAAAAACAGGGACCCCTTCCTACGAGCAGTACTTC. The rearrangement links TRBV6-1 to TRBJ2-7; D is possibly TRBD1 (6 bases). The V end was cut by 6 bases, the J end by 1 base, with 19 bases between. The CDR3 length is 16 residues. Germline V gene data show CDR1 as MNHNS and CDR2 as SASEGT.

This chain connects TRBV19 to TRBJ1-3, with unresolved D. Germline CDR1 and CDR2: LNHDA and SQIVND (reference sequence). The CDR3 spans 12 residues. Trimming took 6 bases from V and 8 from J, leaving 11 bases between them. The CDR3 DNA follows: TGTGCCAGTAGCACTACCGGGGACACCATATATTTT. Amino acid sequence: CASSTTGDTIYF.

CDR3 coding DNA: TGTGCCAGCAGTCGGACAGCGACCTATGGCTACACCTTC. Its protein is CASSRTATYGYTF. The V gene is TRBV6-5, the J gene TRBJ1-2; tentatively, D is TRBD1 (6 bases). This CDR3 is built from 13 residues. V lost 5 bases, J lost 4 bases, and 11 bases lay in between. In germline, CDR1 is MNHEY, CDR2 SVGAGI.

This clone was recorded many times. The V gene is TRBV7-3, the J gene TRBJ2-7; D ambiguous. Trimming removed 2 bases at V and 6 bases at J, with 11 bases between. The CDR3 consists of 13 residues. The V gene's germline CDR1 is SGHTA and CDR2 FQGTGA. The CDR3: CASSLEPLAEQYF. The CDR3 coding sequence is TGTGCCAGCAGCTTAGAACCACTCGCCGAGCAGTACTTC.

The chain links TRBV6-1 to TRBJ1-1; D is perhaps TRBD1 (5 bases). CDR1 and CDR2 from the germline V gene are MNHNS and SASEGT. V was clipped by 2 bases and J by 3 bases, with 10 bases between them. The CDR3 spans 14 residues. CDR3 DNA sequence: TGTGCCAGCAGTGAATTAGGGGCGGACACTGAAGCTTTCTTT. It encodes CASSELGADTEAFF.

The CDR3 sequence is CASSQDIATGLAGFTGQETQYF. CDR3 sequence (DNA): TGCGCCAGCAGCCAAGATATAGCTACCGGACTAGCGGGCTTCACGGGGCAAGAGACCCAGTACTTC. The chain couples TRBV4-3 to TRBJ2-5, with 11 bases identical to TRBD2. V lost 0 bases to trimming and J lost 2 bases; unmatched junction nucleotides: 20. The CDR3 covers 22 residues. Germline CDR1 LGHNA, CDR2 YSLEER.

The CDR3 coding sequence is TGTGCCAGCAGCTTAGAAGCGGGGGTCTTGGCGGCCCAGTACTTC. Amino acids: CASSLEAGVLAAQYF. V and J are TRBV11-2 and TRBJ2-5; 8 nucleotides match TRBD2. CDR1 and CDR2 (germline): SGHAT, FQNNGV. V was pared by 0 bases and J by 9 bases, with 9 bases of the junction left unmatched. The CDR3 consists of 15 residues.

The chain combines TRBV27 with TRBJ1-5; the D gene is possibly TRBD1 (5 bases). Germline-derived CDR1 and CDR2 are MNHEY and SMNVEV (reference sequence). Trimming shortened V by 2 bases and J by 3 bases, and 8 bases separated the two germline ends. This CDR3 has 14 residues. CDR3 amino acids: CASSLKGLNQPQHF. CDR3 coding DNA: TGTGCCAGCAGTTTAAAGGGGCTCAATCAGCCCCAGCATTTT.

The CDR3 loop is CASSLEWGGYEQYF. In DNA form, the CDR3 reads TGTGCCAGCAGCTTGGAATGGGGGGGCTACGAGCAGTACTTC. V usage is TRBV5-5 and J usage is TRBJ2-7; 7 bases fit TRBD2. Losses at the gene ends were 0 bases for V and 3 bases for J; bases not matched to a gene: 3. The CDR3 covers 14 residues. The germline V gene encodes CDR1 SGHKS and CDR2 YYEKEE (reference sequence).

This clone was detected only once. This sequence joins TRBV14 and TRBJ2-7; D might be TRBD2 (5 bases). The CDR3 runs 14 residues. CDR1 is SGHDN and CDR2 is FVKESK in the germline V gene. Trimming left V 6 bases short and J 2 bases short, with 14 bases between. CDR3 amino acids: CASRLEEIPYEQYF. The CDR3 DNA sequence: TGTGCCAGCAGGCTGGAGGAGATACCCTACGAGCAGTACTTC.

This chain uses TRBV19 with TRBJ2-1, with a tentative D call TRBD1 (5 bases). Germline loops: CDR1 LNHDA, CDR2 SQIVND (reference sequence). There are 11 residues in the CDR3. V shed 6 bases and J shed 10 bases, with 10 bases lying between them. CDR3 bases: TGTGCCAGTAGAGGGGTTGGGGAGCAGTTCTTC. It is translated as CASRGVGEQFF.

This clone was seen just once. The V gene is TRBV5-1, the J gene TRBJ2-1; TRBD2 matches 15 bases. Germline trimming cut 3 bases from V and 9 bases from J; bases unmatched to any gene: 4. Germline V CDR1 and CDR2: SGHRS, YFSETQ. CDR3 length: 15 amino acids. The CDR3 reads CASSWTSGGAFEQFF. As DNA, the CDR3 is TGCGCCAGCAGCTGGACTAGCGGGGGGGCCTTTGAGCAGTTCTTC.

This chain joins TRBV18 and TRBJ2-7, with TRBD1 matching 9 bases. The ends lost 3 bases at V and 4 bases at J; junction bases unmatched: 4. The CDR3 is 14 amino acids. The germline V gene has CDR1 KGHSH and CDR2 LQKENI. The CDR3 reads CASSPRTGEYEQYF. The CDR3 DNA follows: TGTGCCAGCTCACCGCGGACAGGGGAATACGAGCAGTACTTC.

The CDR3 region is CASSQHGGNQPQHF. DNA for the CDR3: TGCGCCAGCAGCCAACACGGTGGCAATCAGCCCCAGCATTTT. The V call is TRBV4-3, the J call TRBJ1-5; the D is unclear. There are 14 residues in the CDR3. The germline gives CDR1 LGHNA, CDR2 YSLEER. V shed 2 bases and J shed 2 bases, with 7 bases lying between them.

This sequence joins TRBV5-5 and TRBJ1-1; D unclear. V was clipped by 0 bases and J by 4 bases, with 13 bases between them. CDR1 SGHKS and CDR2 YYEKEE come from the germline V gene (reference sequence). The CDR3 extends over 15 amino acids. The CDR3 sequence is CASSLEPGIVTEAFF. The CDR3 DNA reads as TGTGCCAGCAGCTTGGAGCCGGGAATAGTCACTGAAGCTTTCTTT. Full variable domain (remainder filled in from reference TRBV5-5 and TRBJ1-1): DAGVTQSPTHLIKTRGQQVTLRCSPISGHKSVSWYQQVLGQGPQFIFQYYEKEERGRGNFPDRFSARQFPNYSSELNVNALLLGDSALYLCASSLEPGIVTEAFFGQGTRLTVV.

The chain employs TRBV7-8 and TRBJ2-1; D is undetermined. V dropped 2 bases and J dropped 6 bases, with 5 bases sitting between them. The CDR3 has 12 residues. CDR1 and CDR2 from the germline V gene are SGHVS and FQNEAQ. The CDR3 DNA reads as TGTGCCAGCAGCTTAATCGGCAATGAGCAGTTCTTC. Amino acids: CASSLIGNEQFF.